This TCR beta chain was obtained from a study of immune characterization of retroperitoneal liposarcoma. Germline CDR1 reads LGHNT; CDR2 reads FRNRAP. This CDR3 is built from 11 residues. In TCRdb, the PCR reads were re-called with MiXCR into one record per CDR3 protein. This sample has 9,500 to 13,000 distinct CDR3 sequences, with around 28% found just once. In this sample, this clonotype turned up a few times. One junction end does not reproduce the germline sequence, and a read error may be involved. This rearrangement joins TRBV12-5 to TRBJ2-4; 8 bases align to TRBD1. Sequencing was done on a sample of tumor tissue. This TCR came from a female donor with retroperitoneal liposarcoma. In DNA form, the CDR3 reads TGTGCTAGTGCTGAGGCGGGACAGGTTGGCTTC. This gives the protein CASAEAGQVGF.